This entry features one TCR beta chain sequence. Its antigen is unidentified. The data are from a study of cytomegalovirus exposure and HLA in healthy donors. Study-wide findings and caveats: Clonal expansion, a later analysis showed, was greater in HLA-associated TCR beta chains than in equally common others. The authors assumed roughly uniform sequencing depth across donors for presence/absence analyses.

60 Vbeta and 13 Jbeta primers were used in PCR. Method: immunoSEQ multiplex PCR; TCRdb's copy keeps in-frame clones and lacks some. The table shows about 140,000 clones, with about 79% occurring only once. The sequence came from a young woman in good health and CMV-seronegative. Sample: PBMCs.

The DNA for the CDR3 is TGTGCCTCCAACCTGCGGGGTAACTATGGCTACACCTTC. The encoded protein is CASNLRGNYGYTF. The chain carries TRBV19 and TRBJ1-2; D remains unclear. Trimming removed 11 bases from V and 1 base from J, with 14 bases in between. This CDR3 has 13 residues. The germline gives CDR1 LNHDA, CDR2 SQIVND (reference sequence). Looking up the rest from reference TRBV19 and TRBJ1-2 gives the full variable domain: DGGITQSPKYLFRKEGQNVTLSCEQNLNHDAMYWYRQDPGQGLRLIYYSQIVNDFQKGDIAEGYSVSREKKESFPLTVTSAQKNPTAFYLCASNLRGNYGYTFGSGTRLTVV.